Below, 17 T cell receptor beta chains from the same sample are listed, as sequenced in a study of OX40 agonist ivuxolimab in advanced cancers. The assay was immunoSEQ multiplex PCR, and TCRdb's table has in-frame clones only and misses some. The sample contains about 77,000 clones, just over 90% of which appear only once. The sequenced sample was CD4+ or CD8+ T cells sorted from blood, obtained in a trial of the OX40 agonist ivuxolimab. The origin of the receptors is an adult with an advanced solid tumor such as melanoma, head and neck, liver or kidney cancer.

This clone was counted once. The chain combines TRBV9 with TRBJ2-3; the D gene is possibly TRBD1 (5 bases). The ends were cut back, 3 bases at V and 6 bases at J, with 11 bases in the middle. CDR3 length equals 13 residues. Per the germline V gene, CDR1 is SGDLS and CDR2 is YYNGEE. CDR3: CASSARVSDTQYF. CDR3 coding DNA: TGTGCCAGCAGCGCCAGGGTATCGGATACGCAGTATTTT.

This chain links TRBV7-9 with TRBJ2-1, with 11 bases identical to TRBD2. The CDR3 is made up of 16 amino acids. CDR1 SEHNR and CDR2 FQNEAQ come from the germline V gene (reference sequence). J lost 5 bases, V lost 5 bases, and 8 bases had no gene match. CDR3 amino acids: CASSPSGTSGNNEQFF. In DNA, the CDR3 is TGTGCCAGCAGCCCTTCTGGGACTAGCGGAAACAATGAGCAGTTCTTC.

J is TRBJ1-1 and V is TRBV18, with D perhaps TRBD1 (5 bases). The CDR3 is 13 residues long. Germline CDR1 KGHSH, CDR2 LQKENI. Trimming cost V 0 bases and J 7 bases, with 9 bases left between them. The DNA of the CDR3 is TGTGCCAGCTCACCACCTGGGGGGGGTGAAGCTTTCTTT. Translation gives CASSPPGGGEAFF.

This clone has just one count. J is TRBJ2-7 and V is TRBV9, with D possibly being TRBD1 or TRBD2 (5 bases each). Trimming left V 0 bases short and J 6 bases short, with 7 bases between. The CDR3 is 12 amino acids. Germline V gives CDR1 SGDLS, CDR2 YYNGEE. CDR3 residues: CASSVDGGEQYF. The CDR3 DNA follows: TGTGCCAGCAGCGTAGATGGGGGCGAGCAGTACTTC. Drawing the rest from reference TRBV9 and TRBJ2-7, the complete variable domain is DSGVTQTPKHLITATGQRVTLRCSPRSGDLSVYWYQQSLDQGLQFLIQYYNGEERAKGNILERFSAQQFPDLHSELNLSSLELGDSALYFCASSVDGGEQYFGPGTRLTVT.

This clone has only a few counts. The chain is built from TRBV9 and TRBJ2-7; D gene uncertain. Trimming took off 0 bases at V and 3 bases at J, with 4 bases between the two ends. The CDR3 is 12 amino acids. CDR1 and CDR2 from the germline V gene are SGDLS and YYNGEE. CDR3 in amino acids: CASSVEVYEQYF. The DNA for the CDR3 is TGTGCCAGCAGCGTAGAAGTCTACGAGCAGTACTTC.

V and J are TRBV4-3 and TRBJ2-2; 8 bases line up with TRBD1. The CDR3 runs to 15 residues. CDR1 and CDR2 from the germline V gene are LGHNA and YSLEER. The ends lost 4 bases at V and 6 bases at J; junction bases unmatched: 7. The CDR3 loop reads CASSPGGREPGELFF. CDR3 sequence (DNA): TGCGCCAGCAGCCCAGGGGGCAGGGAGCCCGGGGAGCTGTTTTTT.

The chain has TRBV18 and TRBJ2-7; D perhaps matches TRBD2 (6 bases). The ends were cut back, 3 bases at V and 5 bases at J, with 14 bases in the middle. The CDR3 is made up of 14 amino acids. Germline V lookup: CDR1 KGHSH, CDR2 LQKENI. This CDR3 is CASSPRRGYDEQYF. CDR3 DNA: TGTGCCAGCTCACCCCGCCGGGGGTATGACGAGCAGTACTTC.

This chain uses TRBV11-2 with TRBJ2-1; a possible D gene is TRBD1 (6 bases). CDR3 size: 12 residues. Germline assignment: CDR1 SGHAT and CDR2 FQNNGV. The V end lost 6 bases, the J end lost 15 bases, and 18 bases lay between the germline ends. The CDR3 loop is CASSRNREVLFF. The DNA for the CDR3 is TGTGCCAGCAGTCGTAACAGGGAAGTACTGTTCTTC.

CDR3: CASSPLDRGHLDTQYF. The CDR3 DNA reads as TGTGCCAGCAGCCCATTGGACAGGGGGCATTTAGATACGCAGTATTTT. This chain uses TRBV5-6 with TRBJ2-3, with 11 bases that match TRBD1. Germline trimming cut 4 bases from V and 5 bases from J; bases unmatched to any gene: 9. CDR1 and CDR2 (germline): SGHDT, YYEEEE. The CDR3 loop spans 16 amino acids.

This chain connects TRBV7-3 to TRBJ1-3; D gene unclear. With 5 bases removed from V and 0 bases from J, the gap between germline ends came to 11 bases. CDR3 length equals 15 residues. Per germline, CDR1 SGHTA and CDR2 FQGTGA. CDR3 loop: CASSGGRSSGNTIYF. CDR3 DNA sequence: TGTGCCAGCAGCGGAGGACGGAGCTCTGGAAACACCATATATTTT.

This clone was seen a single time. CDR3 bases: TGTGCCAGCACGGGACTAGCGGGAGTCCGGCAGTTCTTC. Amino acid sequence: CASTGLAGVRQFF. The genes are TRBV2 and TRBJ2-1; 14 bases match TRBD2. CDR1 and CDR2 from the germline V gene are SNHLY and FYNNEI. The CDR3 contains 13 residues. The junction had 5 bases not matched to a gene; V was cut back by 7 bases and J by 12 bases. The whole variable domain, filled in from reference TRBV2 and TRBJ2-1, reads EPEVTQTPSHQVTQMGQEVILRCVPISNHLYFYWYRQILGQKVEFLVSFYNNEISEKSEIFDDQFSVERPDGSNFTLKIRSTKLEDSAMYFCASTGLAGVRQFFGPGTRLTVL.

J is TRBJ1-2 and V is TRBV2; 8 bases agree with TRBD1. Germline V gives CDR1 SNHLY, CDR2 FYNNEI. This CDR3 comprises 15 residues. The V and J ends lost 4 bases and 3 bases, in that order; junction bases with no gene match: 7. The CDR3 sequence: CASSAGQGADYGYTF. DNA of the CDR3: TGTGCCAGCAGTGCCGGACAGGGCGCGGACTATGGCTACACCTTC.

The chain couples TRBV9 to TRBJ2-3; D remains unclear. Per germline, CDR1 SGDLS and CDR2 YYNGEE. The V and J ends lost 0 bases and 3 bases respectively, with 2 bases between them. This CDR3 region has 12 residues. In DNA form, the CDR3 reads TGTGCCAGCAGCGTAGTGACAGATACGCAGTATTTT. Translating gives CASSVVTDTQYF.

The chain has TRBV5-8 and TRBJ1-5; no reliable D call. This CDR3 comprises 16 residues. Trimming pared 6 bases from V and 7 bases from J, leaving 23 bases between. Germline loops: CDR1 SGHTS, CDR2 YDEGEE. The chain's CDR3 is CASTPPPRSVGQPQHF. DNA for the CDR3: TGTGCCAGCACCCCACCTCCTCGGTCTGTGGGGCAGCCCCAGCATTTT.

This chain uses TRBV5-1 with TRBJ2-7; TRBD2 aligns across 11 bases. The CDR3 loop spans 14 amino acids. With 5 bases clipped from V and 4 bases from J, the junction kept 5 bases outside the gene matches. Germline values: CDR1 SGHRS, CDR2 YFSETQ. The CDR3 region is CASRPTSGTYEQYF. The DNA of the CDR3 is TGCGCCAGCAGGCCGACTAGCGGGACGTACGAGCAGTACTTC.

The rearrangement uses TRBV5-1 and TRBJ2-5; 9 nucleotides agree with TRBD2. The CDR3 is 16 amino acids. The germline gives CDR1 SGHRS, CDR2 YFSETQ. The V and J ends lost 0 bases and 5 bases, in that order; junction bases with no gene match: 8. CDR3 nucleotides: TGCGCCAGCAGCTTGGAAGGGTCGGCGGGAGGGGAGACCCAGTACTTC. Its translation: CASSLEGSAGGETQYF.

Concerning this clone: Compared with germline, one end of the junction differs, possibly owing to a read error. The V call is TRBV19, the J call TRBJ2-1; D may be TRBD2 (5 bases). The CDR3 loop spans 15 amino acids. The germline V gene has CDR1 LNHDA and CDR2 SQIVND (reference sequence). As DNA, the CDR3 is TGTGCCAGTAGTATCCTGGGAGTCTCCCACAATGAGCAGTTCTTC. It translates to CASSILGVSHNEQFF.